The clone carrying this TCR beta chain was observed a handful of times. The data originate from a study of T cells after yellow fever vaccination. Turning to the study itself: SMART-Seq v4 Ultra Low Input prepared libraries from low-cell fractions.

The germline gives CDR1 MNHNS, CDR2 SASEGT. Trimming cost V 8 bases and J 6 bases; bases outside gene matches: 6. The CDR3 loop spans 12 amino acids. TCRdb reanalysed the 5' RACE reads using MiXCR and keeps one entry per CDR3 protein. The sample carries 250,000 to 350,000 distinct CDR3 sequences, roughly 8.7% recorded once. This specimen was CD4+ T cells sorted from PBMCs, taken 5 days after the yellow fever booster vaccination. The TCR was taken from a man in his late teens or twenties who received the YFV17D yellow fever vaccine. This chain uses TRBV6-1 with TRBJ2-7; TRBD1 agrees at 8 bases. CDR3 loop: CASCLQGGEQYV. In DNA, the CDR3 is TGTGCCAGCTGCCTACAGGGGGGCGAGCAGTACGTC.